This is a list of T cell receptor beta chains from one sample in a study of blood T cell repertoires in COVID-19. TCRdb's table, derived via immunoSEQ multiplex PCR, lists solely in-frame clones and lacks some. The profile shows tens of thousands of clones, roughly 80% of them singletons. Input material: peripheral blood. Receptors originate from a woman between 45 and 60 years old with acute or convalescent COVID-19. Each CDR3 is given with its conserved first and last residue. Each record gives: V gene, D gene, J gene, CDR3 length, clone size, CDR3 DNA, CDR3 protein. D genes are given only for firm matches. Size is omitted from some rows. Given values are once, few, many or a class for expanded clones.

>TRBV13|-|TRBJ1-2|18|-
TGTGCCAGCAGCTTAGACTATGGCAGAGAGGGCGATAACTATGGCTACACCTTC
CASSLDYGREGDNYGYTF
>TRBV27|TRBD2|TRBJ2-2|15|-
TGTGCCAGCAGTTTAGGGCGGGGGTACACCGGGGAGCTGTTTTTT
CASSLGRGYTGELFF
>TRBV9|TRBD1|TRBJ1-4|14|few
TGTGCCAGCAGGGGACAGGGGGCGCATGAAAAACTGTTTTTT
CASRGQGAHEKLFF
>TRBV5-1|TRBD1|TRBJ1-2|16|-
TGCGCCAGCAGCTTGAAGGACAGGGGTTTTAACTATGGCTACACCTTC
CASSLKDRGFNYGYTF
>TRBV4-1|TRBD1|TRBJ1-1|15|-
TGCGCCAGCAGCCCCTCGGAGGGGGCGGGCACTGAAGCTTTCTTT
CASSPSEGAGTEAFF
>TRBV4-2|-|TRBJ2-3|15|-
TGTGCCAGCAGCCAAGATGGAGGGGGCACAGATACGCAGTATTTT
CASSQDGGGTDTQYF
>TRBV16|-|TRBJ1-2|15|-
TGTGCCAGCAGCCAATCACCAGGATCTAACTATGGCTACACCTTC
CASSQSPGSNYGYTF
>TRBV5-1|TRBD1|TRBJ1-3|17|-
TGCGCCAGCGCCGGCGGGACAGGGGGCGCGGGAGGAAACACCATATATTTT
CASAGGTGGAGGNTIYF
>TRBV7-2|TRBD1|TRBJ2-7|13|-
TGTGCCAGCAGTGGTGCCACCCTACAGGGGAAGGACTTC
CASSGATLQGKDF
>TRBV6-4|TRBD1|TRBJ2-7|13|-
TGTGCCAGCGCTGTAAACAGGGGGACCGAGCAGTACTTC
CASAVNRGTEQYF
>TRBV2|TRBD1|TRBJ1-1|15|-
TGTGCCAGCAGATACGGTCGCAGGGGGGACACTGAAGCTTTCTTT
CASRYGRRGDTEAFF
>TRBV27|-|TRBJ1-1|11|few
TGTGCCAGCGGGGCGGACACTGAAGCTTTCTTT
CASGADTEAFF
>TRBV2|-|TRBJ1-2|14|few
TGTGCCAGCAGTGAGGGAAGACAGAGATATGGCTACACCTTC
CASSEGRQRYGYTF